The present T cell receptor beta chain was sequenced within a study of blood T cell repertoires in COVID-19. Overall study: Acute-phase and convalescent COVID-19 samples originated in the United States, Italy and Spain.

Germline loops: CDR1 MGHRA, CDR2 YSYEKL. V shed 4 bases, J shed 3 bases, and the junction held 6 bases outside the gene matches. The CDR3 loop spans 15 amino acids. Measured with immunoSEQ multiplex PCR; TCRdb has only the in-frame clones, and not every one. The profile shows about 320,000 clones, almost 85% of them singletons. This receptor was identified in a human donor in a cohort sampled during active COVID-19. The rearrangement joins TRBV4-1 to TRBJ2-1; TRBD1 agrees at 7 bases. Sequenced input: peripheral blood. The CDR3 DNA is TGCGCCAGCAGCCTTTCGGGACAGCACTACAATGAGCAGTTCTTC. This sequence encodes CASSLSGQHYNEQFF.